The clone carrying this T cell receptor (beta chain) was observed a few times. Amplification used 60 Vbeta primers and 13 Jbeta primers. Produced via immunoSEQ multiplex PCR; TCRdb's table is partial and in-frame only. The sample has about 110,000 clones; more than 70% are singletons. The CDR3 spans 12 residues. The germline V gene encodes CDR1 SQVTM and CDR2 ANQGSEA. V was trimmed by 0 bases and J by 3 bases, leaving 6 bases between them. The sample originates from a study of cytomegalovirus exposure and HLA in healthy donors. This sequence was found in a man aged 25 to 40 in good health and CMV-seronegative. What was sequenced was PBMCs. J is TRBJ2-7 and V is TRBV29-1; D possibly corresponds to TRBD1 (5 bases). Here the CDR3 reads CSVEEQGYEQYF. In nucleotides, the CDR3 is TGCAGCGTTGAAGAGCAGGGCTACGAGCAGTACTTC.